This T cell receptor (beta chain) was identified in a study of T cells in Graves' hyperthyroidism and ophthalmopathy. Study-level results: Blood also showed most of the thyroid clonotypes that were expanded above 0.001. Patients with ophthalmopathy were separated from those with stable hyperthyroidism by a 13 V-J model.

Remarks on this clonotype: Its matching antigen is unknown.

This CDR3 spans 15 amino acids. Germline V gene lookup returns CDR1 SGHRS and CDR2 YFSETQ. The germline V and J ends were trimmed by 4 bases and 3 bases, with 16 bases remaining between them. Amplified TCR beta CDR3 regions derived from RNA transcripts. RT-PCR in the first round (using the HTBI primer set) targeted the TCR CDR3. TCRdb reprocessed the multiplex PCR reads via MiXCR and lists one record per CDR3 protein. The profile shows hundreds of thousands of distinct CDR3 sequences, 46% of them singletons. This TCR derives from a woman aged 18 to 35 with Graves' hyperthyroidism. The rearrangement links TRBV5-1 to TRBJ1-2, with D maybe TRBD1 (5 bases). The sample taken for sequencing was peripheral blood or thyroid tissue (not recorded which). The CDR3 sequence is CASSLGGTLDYGYTF. DNA for the CDR3: TGCGCCAGCAGCCTGGGGGGTACTTTAGACTATGGCTACACCTTC.